These 9 T cell receptor beta chains were all obtained from the same sample, sequenced in a study of blood T cell repertoires in COVID-19. Libraries were prepared by immunoSEQ multiplex PCR; TCRdb keeps only in-frame clonotypes and omits some of them. The repertoire holds a few hundred thousand clones, with roughly 89% as singletons. Specimen: PBMCs or T cells enriched from blood (not recorded which). These receptors originate from a young woman who had recovered from COVID-19.

The gene calls are TRBV21-1 and TRBJ2-3; the table assigns TRBD2, which was not confirmed against the DNA. TRBV21-1 is shown as a pseudogene. The length of the CDR3 is 15 residues. The CDR3 nucleotides read TGTGCCAGCGTGGAGATAGCGGGACCGACAGATACGCAGTATTTT. Translated, it gives CASVEIAGPTDTQYF.

J is TRBJ2-2 and V is TRBV7-3; a weak D match, TRBD1 (6 bases). V was shortened by 3 bases and J by 0 bases, with 8 bases between the two germline ends. Germline loops: CDR1 SGHTA, CDR2 FQGTGA. This CDR3 contains 15 residues. The DNA of the CDR3 is TGTGCCAGCAGCTTCACAGGGTCGAACACCGGGGAGCTGTTTTTT. The encoded protein is CASSFTGSNTGELFF.

The gene calls are TRBV19 and TRBJ1-4; D ambiguous. From germline, CDR1 is LNHDA and CDR2 SQIVND (reference sequence). The CDR3 length is 13 residues. V shed 3 bases and J shed 7 bases, with 9 bases lying between them. CDR3 nucleotides: TGTGCCAGTAGTATGGTACGGGGTGAAAAACTGTTTTTT. Translation gives CASSMVRGEKLFF.

The rearrangement links TRBV7-3 to TRBJ2-1; possibly TRBD2 for D (6 bases). The CDR3 runs 16 residues. CDR1 and CDR2 from the germline V gene are SGHTA and FQGTGA. Deletions cut 3 bases from V and 0 bases from J, with 12 bases between. CDR3 sequence (DNA): TGTGCCAGCAGCTTCTCTAGCGCCTACTCCTACAATGAGCAGTTCTTC. This translates into CASSFSSAYSYNEQFF. Variable domain in full (rest from reference TRBV7-3 and TRBJ2-1): GAGVSQTPSNKVTEKGKYVELRCDPISGHTALYWYRQSLGQGPEFLIYFQGTGAADDSGLPNDRFFAVRPEGSVSTLKIQRTERGDSAVYLCASSFSSAYSYNEQFFGPGTRLTVL.

The chain uses TRBV5-4 and TRBJ2-5; 9 bases match TRBD2. Losses at the gene ends were 2 bases for V and 4 bases for J; bases not matched to a gene: 3. Per the germline V gene, CDR1 is SGHNT and CDR2 is YYREEE (reference sequence). This CDR3 has 14 amino acids. The CDR3 region is CASSLAGGGETQYF. CDR3 sequence (DNA): TGTGCCAGCAGCTTAGCGGGGGGCGGAGAGACCCAGTACTTC.

The genes are TRBV12-3 or TRBV12-4 and TRBJ2-1, with D tentatively TRBD2 (6 bases). The germline V and J ends were trimmed by 6 bases and 8 bases, with 8 bases remaining between them. The CDR3 is 11 amino acids. This CDR3 is CASRLAHEQFF. For the CDR3, the DNA is TGTGCCAGCAGACTAGCCCATGAGCAGTTCTTC.

The chain combines TRBV6-5 with TRBJ1-2, with TRBD1 matching 10 bases. Germline V gene data show CDR1 as MNHEY and CDR2 as SVGAGI. V trimming: 6 bases; J trimming: 1 base; junction bases outside the gene matches: 5. CDR3 length equals 15 residues. CDR3 nucleotide sequence: TGTGCCAGCAGGGCCGGGACAGGGGTTAACTATGGCTACACCTTC. Protein: CASRAGTGVNYGYTF.

The V gene is TRBV6-5, the J gene TRBJ2-1; 7 bases align to TRBD1. V dropped 8 bases and J dropped 4; count of bases not matched to a gene: 5. Looked up from germline, CDR1 is MNHEY and CDR2 is SVGAGI. The length of the CDR3 is 13 residues. CDR3 nucleotide sequence: TGTGCCAGCGCACAGGGGTTTTACAATGAGCAGTTCTTC. Amino acid sequence: CASAQGFYNEQFF.

The V and J genes are TRBV5-1 and TRBJ2-2, with 7 bases matching TRBD1. The CDR3 has 16 amino acids. Unmatched junction bases numbered 7, after V lost 1 base and J lost 4 bases. The germline gives CDR1 SGHRS, CDR2 YFSETQ. The CDR3 reads CASSLLVTGSTGELFF. CDR3 coding DNA: TGCGCCAGCAGCTTGTTGGTGACAGGGTCCACCGGGGAGCTGTTTTTT. Based on the CDR3 plus reference TRBV5-1 and TRBJ2-2, the full variable domain is KAGVTQTPRYLIKTRGQQVTLSCSPISGHRSVSWYQQTPGQGLQFLFEYFSETQRNKGNFPGRFSGRQFSNSRSEMNVSTLELGDSALYLCASSLLVTGSTGELFFGEGSRLTVL.